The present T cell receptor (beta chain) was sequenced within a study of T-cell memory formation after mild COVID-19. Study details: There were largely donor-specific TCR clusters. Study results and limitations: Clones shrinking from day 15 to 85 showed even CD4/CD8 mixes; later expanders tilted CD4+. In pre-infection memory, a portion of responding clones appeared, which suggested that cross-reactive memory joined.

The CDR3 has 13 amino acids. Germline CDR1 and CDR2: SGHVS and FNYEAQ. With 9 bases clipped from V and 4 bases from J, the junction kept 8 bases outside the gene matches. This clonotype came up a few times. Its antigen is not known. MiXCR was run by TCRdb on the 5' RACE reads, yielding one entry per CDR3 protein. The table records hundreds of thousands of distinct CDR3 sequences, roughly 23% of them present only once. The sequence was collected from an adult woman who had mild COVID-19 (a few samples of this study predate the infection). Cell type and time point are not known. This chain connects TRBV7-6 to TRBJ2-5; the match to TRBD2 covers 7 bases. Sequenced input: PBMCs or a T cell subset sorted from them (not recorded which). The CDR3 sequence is CASSGRRVETQYF. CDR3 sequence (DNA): TGTGCCAGTTCCGGGAGGCGGGTAGAGACCCAGTACTTC.